These 12 T cell receptor beta chains came from one sample sequenced in a study of blood T cells in healthy people across ages. A second PCR, run for roughly 6 to 11 cycles, used a sample-barcoded 5' primer plus a J-beta primer mix. TCRdb re-called the 5' RACE reads with MiXCR, one entry per CDR3 protein. The sample lists hundreds of thousands of distinct CDR3 sequences; 29% were seen once. Sequencing was done on a sample of blood. Source of these receptors: a woman older than 75 in good health.

In its sample, this clonotype was seen many times. This chain joins TRBV29-1 and TRBJ2-6; D not resolved. Trimming took 6 bases from V and 4 from J, leaving 25 bases between them. The CDR3 spans 18 residues. Germline CDR1 reads SQVTM; CDR2 reads ANQGSEA. In DNA, the CDR3 is TGCAGCGTCGTCCCCGCCCCCGACGGGCCCGGGGGGGCCAACGTCCTGACTTTC. Translated: CSVVPAPDGPGGANVLTF.

Regarding this clonotype: A much larger clone lies a single base off, so this may be a read error. The gene calls are TRBV6-2 or TRBV6-3 and TRBJ2-1, with D possibly TRBD2 on 6 matching bases. The J call is doubtful: the DNA matches TRBJ2-7 better. The CDR3 totals 15 residues. The germline CDR1 and CDR2 sequences are MNHEY and SVGEGT. CDR3 sequence: CASSIQRAGYNEQYF. CDR3 nucleotides: TGTGCCAGCAGCATTCAGCGGGCTGGTTACAATGAGCAGTACTTC.

This clonotype turned up a few times. The V and J genes are TRBV7-2 and TRBJ1-2, with D maybe TRBD1 (5 bases). Germline-derived CDR1 and CDR2 are SGHTA and FQGNSA. The CDR3 is made up of 19 amino acids. The V end was cut by 2 bases, the J end by 0 bases, with 22 bases between. The CDR3 DNA reads TGTGCCAGCAGCTTACGTCTCGGTATAGGGGTAAAAGCTAACTATGGCTACACCTTC. Its protein is CASSLRLGIGVKANYGYTF.

The chain has TRBV7-2 and TRBJ2-7, with TRBD2 matching over 8 bases. CDR3 length: 12 amino acids. Germline V gene lookup returns CDR1 SGHTA and CDR2 FQGNSA. J lost 6 bases, V lost 4 bases, and 2 bases had no gene match. DNA for the CDR3: TGTGCCAGCAGCTCCGGGGGGGCCGAGCAGTACTTC. Its translation: CASSSGGAEQYF.

This clonotype came up once. A clone one base away is much larger, so this may be a read error. The chain uses TRBV6-1 and TRBJ2-7; 8 positions match TRBD1. The CDR3 contains 15 residues. CDR1 MNHNS and CDR2 SASEGT come from the germline V gene. V gave up 3 bases and J gave up 6 bases; unmatched junction bases: 10. The chain's CDR3 is CASSDFGQGGCEQYF. CDR3 sequence (DNA): TGTGCCAGCAGTGATTTCGGACAGGGCGGCTGCGAGCAGTACTTC.

The chain carries TRBV29-1 and TRBJ2-4; unclear D gene. The DNA end favors TRBJ2-7, so the J call may be wrong. The CDR3 runs to 12 residues. Germline V lookup: CDR1 SQVTM, CDR2 ANQGSEA. The CDR3 region is CSVEEAAYEQYF. The CDR3 DNA reads as TGCAGCGTTGAAGAGGCAGCCTACGAGCAGTACTTC.

The chain joins TRBV7-9 to TRBJ2-1; TRBD1 might be the D (5 bases). Trimming pared 4 bases from V and 4 bases from J, leaving 17 bases between. Per the germline V gene, CDR1 is SEHNR and CDR2 is FQNEAQ (reference sequence). The CDR3 totals 16 residues. The CDR3 DNA is TGTGCCAGCAGCTCCTATACAGGCGAACGGTACAATGAGCAGTTCTTC. This encodes CASSSYTGERYNEQFF.

The table lists this clonotype with many counts. J is TRBJ2-3 and V is TRBV20-1; tentatively, D is TRBD1 (6 bases). Germline loops: CDR1 DFQATT, CDR2 SNEGSKA (reference sequence). V was trimmed by 0 bases and J by 1 base, leaving 11 bases between them. The CDR3 sequence is 15 residues long. The CDR3 sequence: CSARDRSGGTDTQYF. The CDR3 nucleotides are TGCAGTGCTAGAGACCGGTCAGGGGGCACAGATACGCAGTATTTT.

The CDR3 bases are TGTGCCAGCAGTTTCCTTAGGGGGGCGGGGGGTACCTACAATGAGCAGTTCTTC. As protein: CASSFLRGAGGTYNEQFF. This sequence joins TRBV6-5 and TRBJ2-1, with 8 bases identical to TRBD2. This CDR3 region has 18 residues. Trimming cost V 4 bases and J 2 bases; bases outside gene matches: 13. CDR1 and CDR2 (germline): MNHEY, SVGAGI.

Turning to this clonotype: This clone may be a read error of a much larger clone one base away. The rearrangement joins TRBV24-1 to TRBJ2-3; 8 nucleotides line up with TRBD2. The CDR3 extends over 18 amino acids. Germline-derived CDR1 and CDR2 are KGHDR and SFDVKD. The J segment lost 2 bases and the V segment lost 4 bases, leaving 13 bases of the junction unmatched. The CDR3 DNA reads as TGTGCCACCAGTGACCCTGCCCCGGGACTAGTGAACACAGATACGCAGTATTTT. As protein: CATSDPAPGLVNTDTQYF.

The chain is built from TRBV12-3 or TRBV12-4 and TRBJ1-1; 11 bases are a match to TRBD1. The CDR3 is 15 residues long. The V and J ends lost 5 bases and 5 bases, in that order; junction bases with no gene match: 7. The CDR3 spells CASSEPGQGGTEAFF. CDR3 bases: TGTGCCAGCAGTGAACCGGGACAGGGGGGTACTGAAGCTTTCTTT.

The V gene is TRBV6-1, the J gene TRBJ2-5; the D call may be TRBD1 or TRBD2 (5 bases each). The tail of the sequence fits TRBJ2-7 better, so the J call may be wrong. Germline CDR1 is MNHNS and CDR2 is SASEGT. This CDR3 is 15 amino acids long. CDR3 in DNA: TGTGCCAGCAGGGTACCTACAGGTTCCGGGGACGAGCAGTACTTC. Translated: CASRVPTGSGDEQYF.